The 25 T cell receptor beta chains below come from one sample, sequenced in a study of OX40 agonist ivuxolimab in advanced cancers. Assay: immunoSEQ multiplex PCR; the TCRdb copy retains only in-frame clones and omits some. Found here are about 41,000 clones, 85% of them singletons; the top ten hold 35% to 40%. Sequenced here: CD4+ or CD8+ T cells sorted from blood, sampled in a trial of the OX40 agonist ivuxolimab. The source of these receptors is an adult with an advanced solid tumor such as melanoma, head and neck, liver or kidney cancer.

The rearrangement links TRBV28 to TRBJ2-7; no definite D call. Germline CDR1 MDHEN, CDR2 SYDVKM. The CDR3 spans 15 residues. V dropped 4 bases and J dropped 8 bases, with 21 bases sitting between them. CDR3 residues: CASSSLGRSPIQQYF. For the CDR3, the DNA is TGTGCCAGCAGTTCATTAGGCAGGTCACCTATTCAGCAGTACTTC.

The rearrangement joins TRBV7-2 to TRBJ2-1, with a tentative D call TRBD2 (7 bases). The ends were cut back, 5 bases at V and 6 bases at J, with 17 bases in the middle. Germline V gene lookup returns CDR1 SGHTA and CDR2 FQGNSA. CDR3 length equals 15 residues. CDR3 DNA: TGTGCCAGCAGCCCATGGGACCGGGGGGCCAATGAGCAGTTCTTC. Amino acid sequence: CASSPWDRGANEQFF. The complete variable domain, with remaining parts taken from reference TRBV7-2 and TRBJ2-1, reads GAGVSQSPSNKVTEKGKDVELRCDPISGHTALYWYRQSLGQGLEFLIYFQGNSAPDKSGLPSDRFSAERTGGSVSTLTIQRTQQEDSAVYLCASSPWDRGANEQFFGPGTRLTVL.

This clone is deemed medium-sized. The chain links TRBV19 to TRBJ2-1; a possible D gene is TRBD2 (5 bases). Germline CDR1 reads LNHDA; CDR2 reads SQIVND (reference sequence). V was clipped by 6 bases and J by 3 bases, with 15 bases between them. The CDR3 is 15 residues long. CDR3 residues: CASSKSSNGYNEQFF. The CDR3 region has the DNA TGTGCCAGTAGCAAATCTAGCAACGGCTACAATGAGCAGTTCTTC.

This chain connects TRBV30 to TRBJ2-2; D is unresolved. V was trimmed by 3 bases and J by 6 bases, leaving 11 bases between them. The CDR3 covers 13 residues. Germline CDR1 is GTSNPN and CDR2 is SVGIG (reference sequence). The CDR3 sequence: CAWRALRAGELFF. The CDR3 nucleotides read TGTGCCTGGAGAGCACTAAGGGCCGGGGAGCTGTTTTTT. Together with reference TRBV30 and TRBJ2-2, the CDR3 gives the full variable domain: SQTIHQWPATLVQPVGSPLSLECTVEGTSNPNLYWYRQAAGRGLQLLFYSVGIGQISSEVPQNLSASRPQDRQFILSSKKLLLSDSGFYLCAWRALRAGELFFGEGSRLTVL.

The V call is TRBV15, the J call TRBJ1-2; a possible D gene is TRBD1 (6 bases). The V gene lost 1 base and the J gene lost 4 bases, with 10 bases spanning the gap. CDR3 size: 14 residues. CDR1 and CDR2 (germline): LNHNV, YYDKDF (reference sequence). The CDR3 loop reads CATSRGTGIYGYTF. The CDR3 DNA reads TGTGCCACCAGCAGAGGAACAGGGATCTATGGCTACACCTTC.

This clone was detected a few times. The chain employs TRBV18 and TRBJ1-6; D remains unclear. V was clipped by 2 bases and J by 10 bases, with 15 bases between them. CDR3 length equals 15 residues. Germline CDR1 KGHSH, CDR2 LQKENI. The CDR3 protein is CASSPVRASGSPLHF. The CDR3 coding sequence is TGTGCCAGCTCACCAGTAAGAGCCAGCGGGTCACCCCTCCACTTT.

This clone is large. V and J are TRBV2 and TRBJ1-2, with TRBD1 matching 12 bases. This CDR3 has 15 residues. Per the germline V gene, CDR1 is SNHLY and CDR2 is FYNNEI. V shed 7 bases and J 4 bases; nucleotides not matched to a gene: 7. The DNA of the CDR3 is TGTGCCAGCACGGGACAGGGGGCGCAAGCCTATGGCTACACCTTC. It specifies CASTGQGAQAYGYTF.

The CDR3 loop is CASSQEWGPGELFF. The CDR3 nucleotides are TGCGCCAGCAGCCAAGAGTGGGGGCCCGGGGAGCTGTTTTTT. This chain connects TRBV4-1 to TRBJ2-2, with D possibly matching TRBD1 (6 bases). Germline CDR1 reads MGHRA; CDR2 reads YSYEKL. The ends were cut back, 0 bases at V and 6 bases at J, with 8 bases in the middle. This CDR3 contains 14 residues.

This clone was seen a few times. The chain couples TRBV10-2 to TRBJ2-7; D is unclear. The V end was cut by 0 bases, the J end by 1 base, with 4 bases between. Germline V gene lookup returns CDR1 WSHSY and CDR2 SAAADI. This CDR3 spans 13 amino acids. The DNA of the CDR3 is TGCGCCAGCAGTGAGTCTACGTCCTACGAGCAGTACTTC. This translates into CASSESTSYEQYF.

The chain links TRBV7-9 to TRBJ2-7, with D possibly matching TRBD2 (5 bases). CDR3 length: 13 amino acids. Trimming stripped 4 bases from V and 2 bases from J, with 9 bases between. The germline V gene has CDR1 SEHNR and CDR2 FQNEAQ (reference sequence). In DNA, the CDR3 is TGTGCCAGCAGCTCGGGATGGACCTACGAGCAGTACTTC. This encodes CASSSGWTYEQYF.

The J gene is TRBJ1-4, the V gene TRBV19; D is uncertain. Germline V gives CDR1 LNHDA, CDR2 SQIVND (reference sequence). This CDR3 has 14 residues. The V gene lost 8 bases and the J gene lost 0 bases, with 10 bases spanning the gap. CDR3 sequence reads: CASGTGATNEKLFF. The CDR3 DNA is TGTGCCAGTGGAACTGGGGCAACTAATGAAAAACTGTTTTTT.

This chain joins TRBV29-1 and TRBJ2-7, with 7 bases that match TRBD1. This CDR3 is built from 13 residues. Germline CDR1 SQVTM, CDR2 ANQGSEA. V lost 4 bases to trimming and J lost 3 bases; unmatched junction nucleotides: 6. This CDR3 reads CSVGGGQIYEQYF. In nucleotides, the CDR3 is TGCAGCGTTGGAGGGGGACAGATCTACGAGCAGTACTTC.

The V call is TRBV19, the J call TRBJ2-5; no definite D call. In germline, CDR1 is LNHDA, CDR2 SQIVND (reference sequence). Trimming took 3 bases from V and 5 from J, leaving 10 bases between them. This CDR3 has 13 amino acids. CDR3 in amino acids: CASSIAVWETQYF. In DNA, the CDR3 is TGTGCCAGTAGTATTGCGGTTTGGGAGACCCAGTACTTC.

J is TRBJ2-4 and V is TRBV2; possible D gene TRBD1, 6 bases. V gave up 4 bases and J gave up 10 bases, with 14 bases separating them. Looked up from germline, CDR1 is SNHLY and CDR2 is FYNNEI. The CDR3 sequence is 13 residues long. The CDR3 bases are TGTGCCAGCAGTGGGACAGACCTTACTATTCAGTACTTC. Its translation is CASSGTDLTIQYF.

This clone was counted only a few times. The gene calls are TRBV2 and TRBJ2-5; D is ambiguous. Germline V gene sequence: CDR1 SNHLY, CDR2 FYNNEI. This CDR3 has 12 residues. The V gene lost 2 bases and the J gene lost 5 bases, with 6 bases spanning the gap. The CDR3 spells CASSELGETQYF. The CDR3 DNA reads TGTGCCAGCAGTGAATTAGGGGAGACCCAGTACTTC.

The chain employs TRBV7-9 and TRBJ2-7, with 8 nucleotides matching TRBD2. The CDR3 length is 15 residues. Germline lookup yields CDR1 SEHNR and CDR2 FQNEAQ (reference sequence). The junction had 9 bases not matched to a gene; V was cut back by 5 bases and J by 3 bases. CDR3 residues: CASSQGTREVYEQYF. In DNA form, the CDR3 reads TGTGCCAGCAGCCAAGGGACGCGGGAGGTCTACGAGCAGTACTTC.

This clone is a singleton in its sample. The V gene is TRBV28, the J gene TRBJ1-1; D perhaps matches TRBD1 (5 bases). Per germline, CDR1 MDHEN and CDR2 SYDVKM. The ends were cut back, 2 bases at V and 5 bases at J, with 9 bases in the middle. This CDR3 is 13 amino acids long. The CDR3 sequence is CASSLQGRTEAFF. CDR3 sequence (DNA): TGTGCCAGCAGTTTACAGGGCCGTACTGAAGCTTTCTTT. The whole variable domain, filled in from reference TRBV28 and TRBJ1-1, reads DVKVTQSSRYLVKRTGEKVFLECVQDMDHENMFWYRQDPGLGLRLIYFSYDVKMKEKGDIPEGYSVSREKKERFSLILESASTNQTSMYLCASSLQGRTEAFFGQGTRLTVV.

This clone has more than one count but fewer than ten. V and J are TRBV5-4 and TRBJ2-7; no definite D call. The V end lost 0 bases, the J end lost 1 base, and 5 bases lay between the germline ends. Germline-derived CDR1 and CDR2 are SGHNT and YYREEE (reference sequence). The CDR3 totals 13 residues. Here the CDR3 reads CASSLAYSYEQYF. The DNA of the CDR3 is TGTGCCAGCAGCTTGGCATATTCCTACGAGCAGTACTTC.

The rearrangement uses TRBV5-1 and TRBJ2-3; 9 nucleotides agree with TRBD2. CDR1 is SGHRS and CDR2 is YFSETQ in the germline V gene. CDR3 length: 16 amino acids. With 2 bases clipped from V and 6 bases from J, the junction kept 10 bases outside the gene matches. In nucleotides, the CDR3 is TGCGCCAGCAGCTTAAGTCTAGCGGGACCCCCGGATACGCAGTATTTT. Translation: CASSLSLAGPPDTQYF.

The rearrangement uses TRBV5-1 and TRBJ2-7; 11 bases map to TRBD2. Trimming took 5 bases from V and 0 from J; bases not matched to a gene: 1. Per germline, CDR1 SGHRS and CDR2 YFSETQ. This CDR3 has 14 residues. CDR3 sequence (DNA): TGCGCCAGCAGACTAGCGGGGGACTCCTACGAGCAGTACTTC. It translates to CASRLAGDSYEQYF.

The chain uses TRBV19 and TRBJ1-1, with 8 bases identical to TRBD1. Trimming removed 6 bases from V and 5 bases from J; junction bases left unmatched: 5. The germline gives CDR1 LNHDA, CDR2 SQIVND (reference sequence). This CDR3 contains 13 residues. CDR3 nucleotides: TGTGCCAGTAGGGACAGGGTGGCGACTGAAGCTTTCTTT. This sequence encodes CASRDRVATEAFF.

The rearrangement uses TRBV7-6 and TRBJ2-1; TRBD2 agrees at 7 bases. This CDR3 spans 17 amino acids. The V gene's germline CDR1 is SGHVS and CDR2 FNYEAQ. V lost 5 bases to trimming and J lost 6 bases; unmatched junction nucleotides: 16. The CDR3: CASSPRSVSGNFNEQFF. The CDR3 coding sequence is TGTGCCAGCAGCCCCCGATCGGTGAGCGGGAATTTCAATGAGCAGTTCTTC. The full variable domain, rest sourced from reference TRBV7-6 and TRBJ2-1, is GAGVSQSPRYKVTKRGQDVALRCDPISGHVSLYWYRQALGQGPEFLTYFNYEAQQDKSGLPNDRFSAERPEGSISTLTIQRTEQRDSAMYRCASSPRSVSGNFNEQFFGPGTRLTVL.

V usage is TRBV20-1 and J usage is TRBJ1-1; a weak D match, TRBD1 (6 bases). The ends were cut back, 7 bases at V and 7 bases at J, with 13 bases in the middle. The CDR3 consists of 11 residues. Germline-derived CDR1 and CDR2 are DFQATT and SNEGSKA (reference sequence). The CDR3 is CSGIQGFEAFF. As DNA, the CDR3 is TGCAGTGGAATACAGGGATTTGAAGCTTTCTTT.

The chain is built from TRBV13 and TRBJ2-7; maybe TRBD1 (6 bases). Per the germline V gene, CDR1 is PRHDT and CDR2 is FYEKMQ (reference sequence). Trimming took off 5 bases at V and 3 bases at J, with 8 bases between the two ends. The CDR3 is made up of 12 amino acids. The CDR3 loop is CASSTQGYEQYF. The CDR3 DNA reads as TGTGCCAGCAGCACACAGGGCTACGAGCAGTACTTC.

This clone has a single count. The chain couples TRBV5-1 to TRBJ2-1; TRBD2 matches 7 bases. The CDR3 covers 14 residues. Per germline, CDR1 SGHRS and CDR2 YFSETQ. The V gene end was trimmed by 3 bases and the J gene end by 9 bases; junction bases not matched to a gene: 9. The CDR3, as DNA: TGCGCCAGCAGCTCCGGCGGGAGTGGGGGTGAGCAGTTCTTC. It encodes CASSSGGSGGEQFF. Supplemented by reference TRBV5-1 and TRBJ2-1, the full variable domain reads KAGVTQTPRYLIKTRGQQVTLSCSPISGHRSVSWYQQTPGQGLQFLFEYFSETQRNKGNFPGRFSGRQFSNSRSEMNVSTLELGDSALYLCASSSGGSGGEQFFGPGTRLTVL.